The present T cell receptor (beta chain) was sequenced within a study of cytomegalovirus exposure and HLA in healthy donors. PCR primers comprised 60 Vbeta and 13 Jbeta primers. This table comes from immunoSEQ multiplex PCR, and its TCRdb copy is limited to in-frame clones, with some not included. The sample comprises some 180,000 clones, around four fifths of which are singletons, and over 1.5% rests with the top ten. On this clone itself: As yet, its antigen is unknown.

Whole-study findings and limits: In a later analysis, parvovirus B19, influenza, CMV and Epstein-Barr virus appeared linked to several top co-occurrence clusters. Association with HLA alleles at 0.05 false discovery rate was found for 16,951 TCR beta sequences in a later analysis. TCR beta sequences reportedly predicted most subjects' HLA-A and HLA-B alleles accurately.

Nominally healthy donors were sampled, though unrecorded immune exposures were likely. The CDR3 covers 13 residues. Germline CDR1 MNHEY, CDR2 SMNVEV (reference sequence). Trimming cost V 3 bases and J 2 bases, with 7 bases left between them. The receptor's source is a man in his forties or fifties in good health and CMV-seropositive. The sequenced sample was PBMCs. The V and J genes are TRBV27 and TRBJ2-5; tentatively, D is TRBD1 (5 bases). CDR3: CASSFRVQETQYF. The CDR3 nucleotides are TGTGCCAGCAGTTTCAGGGTGCAAGAGACCCAGTACTTC.